In its sample, the clone carrying this T cell receptor beta chain was seen a few times. Antigen specificity is unknown. This sample is drawn from a study of cytomegalovirus exposure and HLA in healthy donors. Study-wide results and limits: The authors judged a highly shared variant cluster likely a sequencing artifact. Many donors carried some public TCRs, although rarity characterized most TCR sequences.

Germline values: CDR1 SGHRS, CDR2 YFSETQ. This CDR3 is 15 amino acids long. Between the trimmed V and J ends, which lost 4 bases and 8 bases, there was a span of 18 bases. It was with 60 Vbeta and 13 Jbeta primers that the PCR ran. Produced via immunoSEQ multiplex PCR; TCRdb's table is partial and in-frame only. Of more than 50,000 clones listed, about 71% are singletons. Despite likely unrecorded immune exposures, the donors were nominally healthy at the time of sampling. This chain connects TRBV5-1 to TRBJ1-4; a possible D gene is TRBD1 (5 bases). Sequenced: PBMCs. The TCR sequence derives from a woman aged 55-70 years in good health and CMV-seropositive. Here the CDR3 reads CASSPGRGGREKLFF. Written as DNA, the CDR3 is TGCGCCAGCAGCCCGGGACGGGGAGGACGAGAAAAACTGTTTTTT.